The rows below give T cell receptor beta chains drawn from one sample of a study of blood T cell repertoires in COVID-19. The protocol was immunoSEQ multiplex PCR, while the TCRdb copy is restricted to in-frame clones and leaves out a portion. The sample includes 130,000 or so clones, about 80% seen only once; the top ten take 16%. Sequenced: peripheral blood. These receptors all stem from a man aged 55-75 years with active or convalescent COVID-19. CDR3s include the opening cysteine and the closing phenylalanine or tryptophan. D genes are given only for firm matches. Clone sizes are given selectively: once, few, many, or a class where the clone is expanded.

D gene,clone size,J gene,V gene,CDR3 DNA,CDR3 protein
.,.,TRBJ2-1,TRBV14,TGTGCCAGCAGCCAAGATCTGAGACTACCGTACAATGAGCAGTTCTTC,CASSQDLRLPYNEQFF
TRBD1,.,TRBJ2-7,TRBV6-5,TGTGCCAGCAGCATACCGGGACAGACCTCCTACGAGCAGTACTTC,CASSIPGQTSYEQYF
TRBD1,few,TRBJ1-1,TRBV6-5,TGTGCCAGCACAAGACAGGGGGCGAACACTGAAGCTTTCTTT,CASTRQGANTEAFF
TRBD2,.,TRBJ2-1,TRBV5-6,TGTGCCAGCAGCTACCCCGGGACTAGCGGGAGTGTCACCTACAATGAGCAGTTCTTC,CASSYPGTSGSVTYNEQFF
.,.,TRBJ1-6,TRBV7-9,TGTGCCAGCAGCTTAGTCGGGCAGGGTGAATCACCCCTCCACTTT,CASSLVGQGESPLHF
.,.,TRBJ2-7,TRBV29-1,TGCAGCGGAAAAACAGGGAACGAGCAGTACTTC,CSGKTGNEQYF
TRBD2,.,TRBJ2-5,TRBV5-4,TGTGCCAGCAGCGCGGGACTACACCAAGAGACCCAGTACTTC,CASSAGLHQETQYF
TRBD1,.,TRBJ1-6,TRBV28,TGTGCCAGCAGTTATCTACAGGGGCTGGCCCTCCACTTT,CASSYLQGLALHF
.,.,TRBJ2-1,TRBV29-1,TGCAGCGTTGAAGATCGAAGGGGTCTGGACAAAAGATACAATGAGCAGTTCTTC,CSVEDRRGLDKRYNEQFF
.,.,TRBJ1-5,TRBV12-3/TRBV12-4,TGTGCCAGCAGCATGAGCAATCAGCCCCAGCATTTT,CASSMSNQPQHF
.,.,TRBJ2-2,TRBV2,TGTGCCAGCAGTAGACGGGATTTAGTGGGCACCGGGGAGCTGTTTTTT,CASSRRDLVGTGELFF
.,.,TRBJ1-5,TRBV7-2,TGTGCCAGCAGCTTAGGAGGGGGGGGGACGAATCAGCCCCAGCATTTT,CASSLGGGGTNQPQHF
.,.,TRBJ2-3,TRBV5-1,TGCGCCAGCAGCTACCCGGTGGCGGGGTCCACAGATACGCAGTATTTT,CASSYPVAGSTDTQYF
.,.,TRBJ2-3,TRBV4-2,TGTGCCAGCAGCCAAGACGGGAGATACACAGATACGCAGTATTTT,CASSQDGRYTDTQYF
.,.,TRBJ2-2,TRBV2,TGTGCCAGCAGTGAAACGGTAGCTACGAACACCGGGGAGCTGTTTTTT,CASSETVATNTGELFF
.,.,TRBJ2-3,TRBV25-1,TGTGCCAGCAGTGACCCCATCAGCACAGATACGCAGTATTTT,CASSDPISTDTQYF
.,once,TRBJ2-1,TRBV5-6,TGTGCCAGCAGCTTGGTCTCTGACAGCTACAATGAGCAGTTCTTC,CASSLVSDSYNEQFF
TRBD1,.,TRBJ1-4,TRBV3-1/TRBV3-2,TGTGCCAGCAGCCCCCAGGGGGGTGAAAAACTGTTTTTT,CASSPQGGEKLFF
.,.,TRBJ2-7,TRBV5-4,TGTGCCAGCAGCCCCATGGAGGGGTCCGAGCAGTACTTC,CASSPMEGSEQYF
TRBD2,.,TRBJ2-1,TRBV4-2,TGTGCCAGCAGCCAAGCAGGAGGGAGGGCAGACAATGAGCAGTTCTTC,CASSQAGGRADNEQFF
TRBD2,.,TRBJ2-3,TRBV4-2,TGTGCCAGCAGCCAAGGCATCGCGACTAGCGGCACAGATACGCAGTATTTT,CASSQGIATSGTDTQYF
.,.,TRBJ1-4,TRBV6-5,TGTGCCAGCAGTTCGACAGCCGGTTCTGAAAAACTGTTTTTT,CASSSTAGSEKLFF
TRBD1,.,TRBJ1-1,TRBV19,TGTGCCAGTAGACTTAGAGTAGGGGGCTGGGAGAACACTGAAGCTTTCTTT,CASRLRVGGWENTEAFF
TRBD1,once,TRBJ1-2,TRBV9,TGTGCCAGCAGCCCCTTTCGGGGGGGACAGGGAAGGGACTATGGCTACACCTTC,CASSPFRGGQGRDYGYTF
TRBD2,.,TRBJ2-1,TRBV28,TGTGCCAGCAGTCCTCCGGGACTAGCGGAGAATGAGCAGTTCTTC,CASSPPGLAENEQFF
TRBD1,.,TRBJ2-7,TRBV5-5,TGTGCCAGCAGCTTGGTAAGGGGGCTTAGCGAGCAGTACTTC,CASSLVRGLSEQYF
.,.,TRBJ2-7,TRBV7-2,TGTGCCAGCAGCGAAGCAAGGGGAGGCTACGAGCAGTACTTC,CASSEARGGYEQYF
.,.,TRBJ2-2,TRBV30,TGTGCCTGGAGTGTACGACGGGACACCGGGGAGCTGTTTTTT,CAWSVRRDTGELFF
.,.,TRBJ2-1,TRBV6-5,TGTGCCAGCAGTCGACCGGGACTTTACAATGAGCAGTTCTTC,CASSRPGLYNEQFF
.,once,TRBJ2-3,TRBV7-2,TGTGCCTCCTTGGCGGGCCTAAACCTCCAAGATACGCAGTATTTT,CASLAGLNLQDTQYF
.,.,TRBJ2-3,TRBV20-1,TGCAGTGCTCAGGTAGGAGATACGCAGTATTTT,CSAQVGDTQYF
.,.,TRBJ1-6,TRBV3-1/TRBV3-2,TGTGCCAGCAGCCTAGGAGGAGGTCGTTCACCCCTCCACTTT,CASSLGGGRSPLHF
TRBD2,.,TRBJ2-7,TRBV29-1,TGCAGCGTTTCAAGGGGACTAGTCTACGAGCAGTACTTC,CSVSRGLVYEQYF
TRBD2,.,TRBJ2-5,TRBV29-1,TGCAGCGTTGAAGATCATATCAGCGGGAGAGGAGAGACCCAGTACTTC,CSVEDHISGRGETQYF
TRBD1,.,TRBJ1-6,TRBV14,TGTGCCAGCAGCCAAGGGACAGGGTCCTATAATTCACCCCTCCACTTT,CASSQGTGSYNSPLHF
TRBD2,.,TRBJ2-1,TRBV9,TGTGCCAGCAGCGGGGCGGGAGGGGGCAATGAGCAGTTCTTC,CASSGAGGGNEQFF
TRBD1,few,TRBJ1-1,TRBV3-1/TRBV3-2,TGTGCCAGCAGCCGGGGGACAGGGGCTGAAGCTTTCTTT,CASSRGTGAEAFF
.,.,TRBJ2-5,TRBV7-8,TGTGCCAGCACACCTAGGGAGACCCAGTACTTC,CASTPRETQYF
.,few,TRBJ2-2,TRBV27,TGTGCCAGCAGTTTATTAGGGACAACGAACACCGGGGAGCTGTTTTTT,CASSLLGTTNTGELFF
.,.,TRBJ2-7,TRBV5-5,TGTGCCAGCAGCCTCGGACAGCACTACGAGCAGTACTTC,CASSLGQHYEQYF
TRBD1,once,TRBJ2-1,TRBV28,TGTGCCAGCAGTGCCCAGACAGGGGGTAGGAATGAGCAGTTCTTC,CASSAQTGGRNEQFF
TRBD1,.,TRBJ1-1,TRBV28,TGTGCCAGCAGAGAGGACAGGGGAGCTTTCTTT,CASREDRGAFF